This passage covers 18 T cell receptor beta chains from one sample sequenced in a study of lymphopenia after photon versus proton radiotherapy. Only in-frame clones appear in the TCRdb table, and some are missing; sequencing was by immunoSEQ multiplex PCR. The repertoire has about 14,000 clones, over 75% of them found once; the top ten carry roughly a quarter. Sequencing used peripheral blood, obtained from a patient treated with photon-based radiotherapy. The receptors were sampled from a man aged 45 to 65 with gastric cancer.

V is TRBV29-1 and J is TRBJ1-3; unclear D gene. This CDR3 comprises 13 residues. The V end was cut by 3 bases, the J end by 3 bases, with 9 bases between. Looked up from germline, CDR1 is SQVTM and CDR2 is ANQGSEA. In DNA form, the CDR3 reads TGCAGCGTTGAGGCCCACGGTGGAAACACCATATATTTT. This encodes CSVEAHGGNTIYF.

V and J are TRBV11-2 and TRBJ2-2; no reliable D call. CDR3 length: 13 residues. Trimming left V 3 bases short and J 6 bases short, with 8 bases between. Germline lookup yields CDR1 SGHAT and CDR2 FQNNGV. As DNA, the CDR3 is TGTGCCAGCAGCTTCTTCGGCTCCGGGGAGCTGTTTTTT. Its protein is CASSFFGSGELFF.

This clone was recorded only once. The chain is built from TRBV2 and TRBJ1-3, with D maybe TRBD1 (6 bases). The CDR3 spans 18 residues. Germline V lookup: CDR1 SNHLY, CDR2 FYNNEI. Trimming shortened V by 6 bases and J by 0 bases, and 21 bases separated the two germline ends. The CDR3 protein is CASRPPGHTMSSGNTIYF. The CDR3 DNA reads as TGTGCCAGCAGACCTCCGGGACACACTATGAGCTCTGGAAACACCATATATTTT.

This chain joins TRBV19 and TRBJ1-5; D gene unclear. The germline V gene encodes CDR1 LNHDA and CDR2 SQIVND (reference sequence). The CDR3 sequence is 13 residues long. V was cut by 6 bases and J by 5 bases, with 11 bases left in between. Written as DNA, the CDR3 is TGTGCCAGTAGAAGAAGTGGCGATCAGCCCCAGCATTTT. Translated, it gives CASRRSGDQPQHF.

The CDR3 nucleotides read TGTGCCAGTACTAGCGGGGGGGAGGCGGATACGCAGTATTTT. It codes for CASTSGGEADTQYF. The J gene is TRBJ2-3, the V gene TRBV19, with 12 bases lining up with TRBD2. CDR3 length: 14 amino acids. Looked up from germline, CDR1 is LNHDA and CDR2 is SQIVND (reference sequence). The trim removed 7 bases at V and 6 bases at J, leaving 5 bases unmatched.

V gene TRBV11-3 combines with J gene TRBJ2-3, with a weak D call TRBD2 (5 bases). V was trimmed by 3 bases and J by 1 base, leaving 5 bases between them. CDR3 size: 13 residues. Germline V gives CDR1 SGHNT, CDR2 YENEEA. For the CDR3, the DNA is TGTGCCAGCAGCTTGAGGGGCACAGATACGCAGTATTTT. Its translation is CASSLRGTDTQYF.

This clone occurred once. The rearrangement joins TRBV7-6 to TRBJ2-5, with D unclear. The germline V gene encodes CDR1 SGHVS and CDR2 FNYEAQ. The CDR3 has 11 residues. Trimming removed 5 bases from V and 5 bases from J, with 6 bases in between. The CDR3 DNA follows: TGTGCCAGCAGCCCCAGGGAGACCCAGTACTTC. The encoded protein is CASSPRETQYF.

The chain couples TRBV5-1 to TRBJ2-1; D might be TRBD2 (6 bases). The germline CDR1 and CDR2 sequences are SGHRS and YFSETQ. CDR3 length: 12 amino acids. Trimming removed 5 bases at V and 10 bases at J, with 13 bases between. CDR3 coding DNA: TGCGCCAGCAGAGTAGGAGGGCCCGAGCAGTTCTTC. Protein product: CASRVGGPEQFF.

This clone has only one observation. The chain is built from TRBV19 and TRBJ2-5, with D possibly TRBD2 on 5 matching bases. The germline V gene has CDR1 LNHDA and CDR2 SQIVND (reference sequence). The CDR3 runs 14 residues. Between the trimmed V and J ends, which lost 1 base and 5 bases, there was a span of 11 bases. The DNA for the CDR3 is TGTGCCAGTAGTATAGTCGGGAAGAGGGAGACCCAGTACTTC. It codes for CASSIVGKRETQYF.

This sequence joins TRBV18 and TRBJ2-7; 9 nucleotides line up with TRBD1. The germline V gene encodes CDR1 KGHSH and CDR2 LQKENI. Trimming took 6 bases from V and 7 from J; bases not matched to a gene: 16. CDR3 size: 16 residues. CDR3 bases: TGTGCCAGCTCTCTCCTCTCCGGGACAGGGAGAGGGGAGCAGTACTTC. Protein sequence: CASSLLSGTGRGEQYF.

CDR3 loop: CASSPETGRLAKNIQYF. The CDR3 nucleotides are TGTGCCAGTAGTCCCGAAACAGGGCGTTTAGCCAAAAACATTCAGTACTTC. The V and J genes are TRBV19 and TRBJ2-4; tentative D call: TRBD1 (6 bases). Per germline, CDR1 LNHDA and CDR2 SQIVND (reference sequence). CDR3 length: 17 residues. V shed 5 bases and J shed 0 bases, with 17 bases lying between them.

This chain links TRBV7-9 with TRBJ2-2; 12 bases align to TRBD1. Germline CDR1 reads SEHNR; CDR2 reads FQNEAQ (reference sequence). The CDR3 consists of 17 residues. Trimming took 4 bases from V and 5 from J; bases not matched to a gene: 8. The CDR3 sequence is CASSSNTGQGATGELFF. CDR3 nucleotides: TGTGCCAGCAGCTCGAATACGGGACAGGGGGCAACCGGGGAGCTGTTTTTT.

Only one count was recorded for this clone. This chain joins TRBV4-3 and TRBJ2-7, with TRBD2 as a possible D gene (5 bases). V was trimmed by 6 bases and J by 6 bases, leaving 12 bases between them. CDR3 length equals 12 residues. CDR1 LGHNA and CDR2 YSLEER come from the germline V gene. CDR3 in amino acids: CASSEGRGEQYF. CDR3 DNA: TGCGCCAGCAGTGAAGGCCGGGGCGAGCAGTACTTC.

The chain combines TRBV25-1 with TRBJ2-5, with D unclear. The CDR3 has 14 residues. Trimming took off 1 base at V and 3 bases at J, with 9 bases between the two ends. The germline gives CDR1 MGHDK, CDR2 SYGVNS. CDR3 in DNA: TGTGCCAGCAGTGAATCCGGCGGAAAAGAGACCCAGTACTTC. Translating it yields CASSESGGKETQYF. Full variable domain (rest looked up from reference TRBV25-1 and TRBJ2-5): EADIYQTPRYLVIGTGKKITLECSQTMGHDKMYWYQQDPGMELHLIHYSYGVNSTEKGDLSSESTVSRIRTEHFPLTLESARPSHTSQYLCASSESGGKETQYFGPGTRLLVL.

Written as DNA, the CDR3 is TGTGCCAGCAGTTTAGCGGGGACCACCTACGAGCAGTACTTC. Its translation is CASSLAGTTYEQYF. The chain uses TRBV27 and TRBJ2-7; D possibly corresponds to TRBD2 (6 bases). V was shortened by 2 bases and J by 2 bases, with 10 bases between the two germline ends. This CDR3 is 14 amino acids long. The germline V gene encodes CDR1 MNHEY and CDR2 SMNVEV (reference sequence).

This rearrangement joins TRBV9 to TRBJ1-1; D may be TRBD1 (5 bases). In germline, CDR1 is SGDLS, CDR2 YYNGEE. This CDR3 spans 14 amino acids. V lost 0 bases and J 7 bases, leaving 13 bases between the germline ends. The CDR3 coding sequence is TGTGCCAGCAGCGTAGTAGGGGAGGGATATGAAGCTTTCTTT. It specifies CASSVVGEGYEAFF.

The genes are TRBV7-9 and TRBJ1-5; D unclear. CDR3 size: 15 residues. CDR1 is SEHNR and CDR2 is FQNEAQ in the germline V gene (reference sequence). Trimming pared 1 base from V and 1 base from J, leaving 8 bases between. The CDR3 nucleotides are TGTGCCAGCAGCTTAGACGGCCGGAGCAATCAGCCCCAGCATTTT. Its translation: CASSLDGRSNQPQHF. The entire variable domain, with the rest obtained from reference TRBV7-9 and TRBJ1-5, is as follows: DTGVSQNPRHKITKRGQNVTFRCDPISEHNRLYWYRQTLGQGPEFLTYFQNEAQLEKSRLLSDRFSAERPKGSFSTLEIQRTEQGDSAMYLCASSLDGRSNQPQHFGDGTRLSIL.

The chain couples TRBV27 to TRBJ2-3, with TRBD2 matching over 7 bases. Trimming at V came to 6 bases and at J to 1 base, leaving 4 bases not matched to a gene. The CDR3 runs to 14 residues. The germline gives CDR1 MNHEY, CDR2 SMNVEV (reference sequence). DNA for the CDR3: TGTGCCAGCAGGGCAAGCGGGGGCACAGATACGCAGTATTTT. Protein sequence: CASRASGGTDTQYF.